This entry lists 10 T cell receptor beta chains sequenced from one sample in a study of shared clonotypes between healthy human individuals. The protocol was immunoSEQ multiplex PCR, while the TCRdb copy is restricted to in-frame clones and leaves out a portion. The table records 110,000 or so clones, about 63% of them present only once. Sequenced: memory CD8+ T cells sorted from blood. Indicated subset: CD45RO+ cells pooled with CCR7-negative TemRA cells. All receptors come from a woman in her twenties or thirties in good health.

This clone appeared a few times. The chain employs TRBV29-1 and TRBJ1-5, with a weak D call TRBD1 (5 bases). Germline V CDR1 and CDR2: SQVTM, ANQGSEA. V was trimmed by 7 bases and J by 0 bases, leaving 19 bases between them. This CDR3 spans 16 amino acids. CDR3 region: CSALGRRNYSNQPQHF. CDR3 DNA sequence: TGCAGCGCCCTGGGACGGAGGAACTATAGCAATCAGCCCCAGCATTTT.

The chain links TRBV5-1 to TRBJ2-3; the D is unclear. Germline loops: CDR1 SGHRS, CDR2 YFSETQ. With 7 bases removed from V and 12 bases from J, the gap between germline ends came to 6 bases. The CDR3 is 8 residues long. The CDR3 sequence is CASSAQYF. CDR3 sequence (DNA): TGCGCCAGCTCTGCACAGTATTTT.

The J gene is TRBJ2-2, the V gene TRBV5-4; 8 bases match TRBD1. The V segment lost 7 bases and the J segment 6 bases; nucleotides outside the gene matches: 5. The germline V gene has CDR1 SGHNT and CDR2 YYREEE (reference sequence). The CDR3 has 13 amino acids. Written as DNA, the CDR3 is TGTGCCAGCTCAGAGGACAGGGCCGGGGAGCTGTTTTTT. Amino acid sequence: CASSEDRAGELFF.

The chain carries TRBV4-2 and TRBJ1-6, with D tentatively TRBD1 (5 bases). This CDR3 has 16 residues. Per the germline V gene, CDR1 is LGHNA and CDR2 is YNFKEQ. The V end was cut by 0 bases, the J end by 1 base, with 7 bases between. This chain's CDR3 is CASSQDRQSYNSPLHF. The CDR3, as DNA: TGTGCCAGCAGCCAAGATAGACAGTCCTATAATTCACCCCTCCACTTT.

This chain uses TRBV28 with TRBJ2-1; 14 positions match TRBD2. This CDR3 spans 16 amino acids. J lost 7 bases, V lost 3 bases, and 5 bases had no gene match. The V gene's germline CDR1 is MDHEN and CDR2 SYDVKM. The CDR3 spells CASSFSGTSGRNEQFF. DNA of the CDR3: TGTGCCAGCAGTTTCTCCGGGACTAGCGGGAGAAATGAGCAGTTCTTC.

The chain employs TRBV2 and TRBJ2-5; D remains unclear. CDR3 size: 12 residues. V was clipped by 8 bases and J by 1 base, with 8 bases between them. Germline V gives CDR1 SNHLY, CDR2 FYNNEI. CDR3 in amino acids: CASSGIQETQYF. As DNA, the CDR3 is TGTGCCAGCTCGGGTATCCAAGAGACCCAGTACTTC.

This clone was found many times. The genes are TRBV7-9 and TRBJ2-7; no clear D gene. CDR3 size: 16 residues. Germline V CDR1 and CDR2: SEHNR, FQNEAQ (reference sequence). V lost 5 bases and J 1 base, leaving 18 bases between the germline ends. CDR3 nucleotide sequence: TGTGCCAGCAGCCAAGATGATGCGTCCCCTTCCTACGAGCAGTACTTC. It specifies CASSQDDASPSYEQYF.

This clone was seen a few times. The chain employs TRBV28 and TRBJ1-4, with a weak D call TRBD1 (5 bases). The CDR3 covers 16 residues. Germline-derived CDR1 and CDR2 are MDHEN and SYDVKM. V was pared by 4 bases and J by 8 bases, with 20 bases between. The CDR3 sequence is CASSYPWASGREKLFF. The CDR3 DNA sequence: TGTGCCAGCAGTTATCCCTGGGCCTCAGGGAGAGAAAAACTGTTTTTT.

V is TRBV5-4 and J is TRBJ2-3, with TRBD2 identical over 12 bases. The CDR3 covers 16 residues. Germline assignment: CDR1 SGHNT and CDR2 YYREEE (reference sequence). The V gene end was trimmed by 3 bases and the J gene end by 4 bases; junction bases not matched to a gene: 6. In DNA, the CDR3 is TGTGCCAGCAGCTCCACCCTAGCGGGAGGGTCAGATACGCAGTATTTT. It codes for CASSSTLAGGSDTQYF. Using reference TRBV5-4 and TRBJ2-3 for the parts outside the CDR3, the full variable domain is ETGVTQSPTHLIKTRGQQVTLRCSSQSGHNTVSWYQQALGQGPQFIFQYYREEENGRGNFPPRFSGLQFPNYSSELNVNALELDDSALYLCASSSTLAGGSDTQYFGPGTRLTVL.

This clone turned up a few times. The chain recombines TRBV19 with TRBJ2-7; 10 bases align to TRBD2. Unmatched junction bases numbered 1, after V lost 3 bases and J lost 2 bases. CDR3 length: 14 amino acids. Germline assignment: CDR1 LNHDA and CDR2 SQIVND (reference sequence). The CDR3 loop is CASSITSGAYEQYF. The CDR3 DNA reads TGTGCCAGTAGTATTACTAGCGGGGCCTACGAGCAGTACTTC.